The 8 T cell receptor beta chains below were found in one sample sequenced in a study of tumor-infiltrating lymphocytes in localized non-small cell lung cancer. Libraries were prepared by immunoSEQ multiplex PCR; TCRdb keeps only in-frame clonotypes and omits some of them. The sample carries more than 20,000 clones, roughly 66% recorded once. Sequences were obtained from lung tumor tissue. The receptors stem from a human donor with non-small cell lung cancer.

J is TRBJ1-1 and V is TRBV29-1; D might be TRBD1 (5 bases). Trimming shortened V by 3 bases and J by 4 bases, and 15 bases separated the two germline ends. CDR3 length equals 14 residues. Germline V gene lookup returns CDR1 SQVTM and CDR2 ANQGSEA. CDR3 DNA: TGCAGCGTTGATGGGGGATACGGGGGCACTGAAGCTTTCTTT. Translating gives CSVDGGYGGTEAFF.

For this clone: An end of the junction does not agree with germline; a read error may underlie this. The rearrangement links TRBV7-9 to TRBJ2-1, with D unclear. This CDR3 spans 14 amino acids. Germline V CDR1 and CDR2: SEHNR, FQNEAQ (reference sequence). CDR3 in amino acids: CASSLRISSNEQFF. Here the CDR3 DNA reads TGTGCCAGCAGCTTACGGATCTCCTCCAATGAGCAGTTCTTC.

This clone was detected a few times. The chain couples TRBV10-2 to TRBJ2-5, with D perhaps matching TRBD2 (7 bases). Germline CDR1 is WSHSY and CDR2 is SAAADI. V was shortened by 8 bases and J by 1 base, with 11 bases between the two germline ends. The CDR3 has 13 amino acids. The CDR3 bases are TGCGCCAGCGTGCGGGGGCCCCAAGAGACCCAGTACTTC. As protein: CASVRGPQETQYF.

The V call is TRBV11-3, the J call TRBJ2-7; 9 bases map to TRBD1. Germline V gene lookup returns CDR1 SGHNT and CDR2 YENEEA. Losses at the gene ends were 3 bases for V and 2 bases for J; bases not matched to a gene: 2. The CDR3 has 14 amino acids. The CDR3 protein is CASSFTGGPYEQYF. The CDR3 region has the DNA TGTGCCAGCAGCTTTACAGGGGGCCCCTACGAGCAGTACTTC.

Here the CDR3 DNA reads TGTGCCTGTCGACTCCGGACAGGGTCAATCGGGGAGCTGTTTTTT. It specifies CACRLRTGSIGELFF. The chain carries TRBV30 and TRBJ2-2; 8 bases are a match to TRBD1. CDR3 size: 15 residues. J gave up 7 bases and V 6 bases, and 13 bases lay outside the gene matches. CDR1 and CDR2 from the germline V gene are GTSNPN and SVGIG (reference sequence).

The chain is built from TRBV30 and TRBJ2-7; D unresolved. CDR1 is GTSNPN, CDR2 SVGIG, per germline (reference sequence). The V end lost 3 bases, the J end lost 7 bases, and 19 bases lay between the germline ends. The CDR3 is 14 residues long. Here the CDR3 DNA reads TGTGCCTGGAGCGCGCGCGGCAGGTCGGTTGAGCAGTACTTC. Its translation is CAWSARGRSVEQYF. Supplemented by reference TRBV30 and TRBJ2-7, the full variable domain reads SQTIHQWPATLVQPVGSPLSLECTVEGTSNPNLYWYRQAAGRGLQLLFYSVGIGQISSEVPQNLSASRPQDRQFILSSKKLLLSDSGFYLCAWSARGRSVEQYFGPGTRLTVT.

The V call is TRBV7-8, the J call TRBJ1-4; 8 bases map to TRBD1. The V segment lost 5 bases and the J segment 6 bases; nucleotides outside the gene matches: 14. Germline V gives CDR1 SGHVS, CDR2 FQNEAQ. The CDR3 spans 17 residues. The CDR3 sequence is CASSRRPQGAGDEKLFF. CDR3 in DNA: TGTGCCAGCAGCCGGCGACCTCAGGGGGCTGGGGATGAAAAACTGTTTTTT.

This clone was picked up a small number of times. The CDR3 protein is CAWSEYRRTNTEAFF. The DNA of the CDR3 is TGTGCCTGGAGTGAATACCGACGGACGAACACTGAAGCTTTCTTT. The chain employs TRBV30 and TRBJ1-1; D uncertain. Deletions cut 1 base from V and 1 base from J, with 13 bases between. The CDR3 length is 15 residues. CDR1 GTSNPN and CDR2 SVGIG come from the germline V gene (reference sequence). Together with reference TRBV30 and TRBJ1-1, the CDR3 gives the full variable domain: SQTIHQWPATLVQPVGSPLSLECTVEGTSNPNLYWYRQAAGRGLQLLFYSVGIGQISSEVPQNLSASRPQDRQFILSSKKLLLSDSGFYLCAWSEYRRTNTEAFFGQGTRLTVV.